This T cell receptor (beta chain) was sequenced for a study of Ad26.COV2.S vaccination and SARS-CoV-2 variants. V lost 8 bases to trimming and J lost 0 bases; unmatched junction nucleotides: 4. This CDR3 has 14 amino acids. The germline V gene has CDR1 MGHDK and CDR2 SYGVNS. The treatment denotes: about 20 received Ad26.COV2.S at low or high dose, single or two shots; about 5 received placebo; per-sample allocation not given. Sampling took place 63 days after the first vaccine or placebo injection. Whole-study results and caveats: TCR breadth and depth estimates may have understated total T cell responses. After vaccination, reports described spike-specific CD8+ and CD4+ T cell responses as showing substantial breadth.

Note on this clone: Its target is unknown.

The data were produced by immunoSEQ multiplex PCR, yet TCRdb's version contains in-frame clones alone and is incomplete. The sample holds 300,000 to 400,000 clones, just over 85% seen once. This sample comprised peripheral blood, obtained in a trial of Ad26.COV2.S vaccine versus placebo. The TCR comes from a person between 18 and 60 years old who received the Ad26.COV2.S COVID-19 vaccine or a placebo. V is TRBV25-1 and J is TRBJ1-3; 7 nucleotides match TRBD1. This CDR3 is CASRDSGSGNTIYF. The CDR3 nucleotides are TGTGCCAGCCGGGACAGCGGCTCTGGAAACACCATATATTTT.